The 13 T cell receptor beta chains below come from one sample, sequenced in a study of blood T cell repertoires in COVID-19. Method: immunoSEQ multiplex PCR; TCRdb's copy keeps in-frame clones and lacks some. Of about 290,000 clones in the sample, under 90% are singletons; the top ten hold less than 0.95%. The sequenced material came from peripheral blood. The source is a woman aged 35 to 49 who had recovered from COVID-19.

The V gene is TRBV2, the J gene TRBJ2-4, with TRBD2 matching over 7 bases. V shed 1 base, J shed 3 bases, and the junction held 6 bases outside the gene matches. The CDR3 totals 16 residues. CDR1 SNHLY and CDR2 FYNNEI come from the germline V gene. CDR3 loop: CASSEVAGEVKNIQYF. CDR3 nucleotide sequence: TGTGCCAGCAGTGAAGTTGCGGGAGAGGTCAAAAACATTCAGTACTTC.

Notes on this clone: A clone one base away is much larger, so this may be a read error. Other DNA variants within this sample encode the same CDR3. V and J are TRBV5-1 and TRBJ1-1; D unclear. The germline V gene encodes CDR1 SGHRS and CDR2 YFSETQ. This CDR3 comprises 15 residues. DNA for the CDR3: TGCGCCAGCAGCTTCGACCCGGGAGCGAACACTGAAGCTTTTTTT. Translation gives CASSFDPGANTEAFF.

V usage is TRBV2 and J usage is TRBJ2-5; D ambiguous. V was clipped by 7 bases and J by 5 bases, with 11 bases between them. The germline CDR1 and CDR2 sequences are SNHLY and FYNNEI. The CDR3 length is 12 residues. The CDR3 DNA is TGTGCCAGCACTCCAATACGGGAGACCCAGTACTTC. It codes for CASTPIRETQYF.

The J gene is TRBJ2-7, the V gene TRBV19; 11 bases match TRBD1. With 7 bases clipped from V and 3 bases from J, the junction kept 5 bases outside the gene matches. CDR3 length: 14 amino acids. Germline-derived CDR1 and CDR2 are LNHDA and SQIVND (reference sequence). The CDR3 nucleotides are TGTGCCAGTACCGGGGGACAGGGGGTCTACGAGCAGTACTTC. The encoded protein is CASTGGQGVYEQYF.

This chain connects TRBV19 to TRBJ1-5; the D gene is possibly TRBD1 (6 bases). Germline V gene data show CDR1 as LNHDA and CDR2 as SQIVND (reference sequence). CDR3 size: 15 residues. V lost 4 bases and J lost 0, with 10 bases in between. The DNA of the CDR3 is TGTGCCAGTAGTACGACAGGAATTAGCAATCAGCCCCAGCATTTT. As protein: CASSTTGISNQPQHF.

The gene calls are TRBV18 and TRBJ2-2; D is perhaps TRBD1 (6 bases). Between the trimmed V and J ends, which lost 5 bases and 0 bases, there was a span of 16 bases. The CDR3 has 17 amino acids. Germline V gene lookup returns CDR1 KGHSH and CDR2 LQKENI. As DNA, the CDR3 is TGTGCCAGCTCAATACCGGGACAACAGGCGAACACCGGGGAGCTGTTTTTT. Its protein product is CASSIPGQQANTGELFF. Looking up the rest from reference TRBV18 and TRBJ2-2 gives the full variable domain: NAGVMQNPRHLVRRRGQEARLRCSPMKGHSHVYWYRQLPEEGLKFMVYLQKENIIDESGMPKERFSAEFPKEGPSILRIQQVVRGDSAAYFCASSIPGQQANTGELFFGEGSRLTVL.

J is TRBJ1-4 and V is TRBV7-9; possibly TRBD1 for D (6 bases). This CDR3 comprises 12 residues. Trimming removed 3 bases from V and 14 bases from J, with 13 bases in between. CDR1 and CDR2 from the germline V gene are SEHNR and FQNEAQ (reference sequence). The CDR3 nucleotides are TGTGCCAGCAGCTTGACCCCAGGGGATCTGTTTTTT. Amino acid sequence: CASSLTPGDLFF.

The chain combines TRBV9 with TRBJ2-3; 11 bases align to TRBD2. The junction had 4 bases not matched to a gene; V was cut back by 0 bases and J by 1 base. The CDR3 sequence is 17 residues long. The V gene's germline CDR1 is SGDLS and CDR2 YYNGEE. CDR3 nucleotide sequence: TGTGCCAGCAGCGTAGCTGCGGGACTAGCGGGCACAGATACGCAGTATTTT. Amino acid sequence: CASSVAAGLAGTDTQYF.

The rearrangement joins TRBV18 to TRBJ2-5, with 7 bases fitting TRBD2. Germline assignment: CDR1 KGHSH and CDR2 LQKENI. The CDR3 runs to 14 residues. Trimming cost V 5 bases and J 5 bases; bases outside gene matches: 8. Written as DNA, the CDR3 is TGTGCCAGCTCATTAGGCGGGAGTGGCGAGACCCAGTACTTC. This sequence encodes CASSLGGSGETQYF.

This chain uses TRBV6-6 with TRBJ2-3; maybe TRBD2 (7 bases). The CDR3 totals 16 residues. V gave up 0 bases and J gave up 2 bases, with 12 bases separating them. Germline CDR1 is MNHNY and CDR2 is SVGAGI (reference sequence). The chain's CDR3 is CASSYSEGGFTDTQYF. The CDR3 DNA sequence: TGTGCCAGCAGTTACTCCGAGGGGGGGTTCACAGATACGCAGTATTTT.

The V and J genes are TRBV6-1 and TRBJ2-7, with 8 bases lining up with TRBD1. The germline V gene encodes CDR1 MNHNS and CDR2 SASEGT. Trimming at V came to 3 bases and at J to 4 bases, leaving 5 bases not matched to a gene. The CDR3 has 14 residues. DNA for the CDR3: TGTGCCAGCAGTGATGGGGGACAGGAGTACGAGCAGTACTTC. It encodes CASSDGGQEYEQYF.

DNA of the CDR3: TGTGCCAGCAGCCCCAGGGCCGTCGGCAGGGGTCACGAGCAGTACTTC. Translated, it gives CASSPRAVGRGHEQYF. The chain carries TRBV11-1 and TRBJ2-7, with TRBD1 as a possible D gene (6 bases). CDR1 and CDR2 from the germline V gene are SGHAT and FQDESV (reference sequence). V gave up 5 bases and J gave up 5 bases, with 22 bases separating them. The CDR3 contains 16 residues.

The chain recombines TRBV7-2 with TRBJ2-7, with D perhaps TRBD1 (5 bases). The CDR3 has 14 residues. Germline CDR1 is SGHTA and CDR2 is FQGNSA. V lost 3 bases and J lost 5, with 14 bases in between. The CDR3 nucleotides read TGTGCCAGCAGCTTGACAGCAGATCTTAACGAGCAGTACTTC. This gives the protein CASSLTADLNEQYF.